A single sample is the source of the 26 T cell receptor beta chains below, sequenced in a study of naive and memory T cell subsets. Ligated cDNA underwent four rounds of PCR with nested alpha and beta constant region primers and SP2. TCRdb re-analysed the UMI-ligation and nested PCR reads in MiXCR, keeping a single row per CDR3 protein. Of about 37,000 distinct CDR3 sequences listed, 8% to 13% are singletons. The treatment: skin biopsy from PPD injection site in Mantoux-positive individual. An oligonucleotide containing a UMI was ligated to the 3' end of TCR cDNA. The sample here was skin, taken from a tuberculin skin test site. Receptors originate from an adult in good health.

In its sample, this clonotype was seen a few times. The J gene is TRBJ2-5, the V gene TRBV5-1; a weak D match, TRBD2 (6 bases). CDR1 and CDR2 (germline): SGHRS, YFSETQ. This CDR3 region has 11 residues. V lost 4 bases, J lost 5 bases, and 6 bases lay in between. The CDR3 loop reads CASSGGETQYF. As DNA, the CDR3 is TGCGCCAGCAGCGGGGGGGAGACCCAGTACTTC.

The chain joins TRBV12-3 or TRBV12-4 to TRBJ1-1; TRBD1 might be the D (6 bases). The CDR3 runs 15 residues. V lost 6 bases and J lost 2, with 16 bases in between. The CDR3 region has the DNA TGTGCCAGCAGGGGACAAGGCGGTTATAACACTGAAGCTTTCTTT. Translated, it gives CASRGQGGYNTEAFF.

This chain links TRBV20-1 with TRBJ1-4; TRBD1 is a possible D gene (6 bases). The CDR3 runs 15 residues. Trimming stripped 2 bases from V and 7 bases from J, with 17 bases between. CDR1 DFQATT and CDR2 SNEGSKA come from the germline V gene (reference sequence). The chain's CDR3 is CSARHREGSGEKLFF. Here the CDR3 DNA reads TGCAGTGCTAGACACAGGGAAGGGAGCGGTGAAAAACTGTTTTTT.

J is TRBJ1-1 and V is TRBV2; 10 nucleotides align to TRBD1. The germline CDR1 and CDR2 sequences are SNHLY and FYNNEI. V shed 8 bases and J 4 bases; nucleotides not matched to a gene: 7. CDR3 length: 14 amino acids. The chain's CDR3 is CASQGQGISTEAFF. In DNA form, the CDR3 reads TGTGCCAGCCAGGGACAGGGGATATCCACTGAAGCTTTCTTT.

With regard to this clonotype: This clone may be a read error of a much larger clone one base away. The rearrangement links TRBV2 to TRBJ2-7, with D hard to call. This CDR3 contains 13 residues. Per germline, CDR1 SNHLY and CDR2 FYNNEI. DNA of the CDR3: TGTGCCAGCAGTGACGGCCACTTCTACGAGCATTACTTC. The encoded protein is CASSDGHFYEHYF.

The chain joins TRBV6-1 to TRBJ1-1; perhaps TRBD1 as D (6 bases). Trimming left V 2 bases short and J 4 bases short, with 11 bases between. The length of the CDR3 is 14 residues. Germline CDR1 reads MNHNS; CDR2 reads SASEGT. The CDR3 DNA reads TGTGCCAGCAGTGAACCAGGGGCGGGCACTGAAGCTTTCTTT. Translation gives CASSEPGAGTEAFF.

Many counts were recorded for this clonotype. V and J are TRBV6-6 and TRBJ1-1; D perhaps matches TRBD1 (6 bases). Germline-derived CDR1 and CDR2 are MNHNY and SVGAGI (reference sequence). V was trimmed by 6 bases and J by 3 bases, leaving 20 bases between them. This CDR3 is built from 16 residues. The CDR3 bases are TGTGCCAGCAGACGACAGGAATCTATCGCGGACACTGAAGCTTTCTTT. Translated, it gives CASRRQESIADTEAFF.

This clonotype was detected many times. The J gene is TRBJ1-1, the V gene TRBV29-1, with 7 bases aligning to TRBD1. This CDR3 spans 13 amino acids. V gave up 7 bases and J gave up 0 bases; unmatched junction bases: 5. In germline, CDR1 is SQVTM, CDR2 ANQGSEA. This CDR3 reads CSARQGLNTEAFF. The DNA of the CDR3 is TGCAGCGCCCGACAGGGCTTGAACACTGAAGCTTTCTTT.

To note about this clonotype: This may be a read error: a much more frequent sequence differs by one nucleotide. The chain employs TRBV12-3 or TRBV12-4 and TRBJ2-2, with D possibly being TRBD1 or TRBD2 (5 bases each). The CDR3 covers 14 residues. CDR3 sequence: CASSFQGRSGKLFF. DNA for the CDR3: TGTGCCAGCAGTTTTCAGGGCCGTTCCGGGAAGCTGTTTTTT.

The chain is built from TRBV19 and TRBJ1-5; 9 nucleotides match TRBD1. This CDR3 region has 15 residues. V trimming: 5 bases; J trimming: 2 bases; junction bases outside the gene matches: 4. The germline V gene encodes CDR1 LNHDA and CDR2 SQIVND (reference sequence). Written as DNA, the CDR3 is TGTGCCAGTAGTCCGACAGGGGGGGGCAATCAGCCCCAGCATTTT. Its translation: CASSPTGGGNQPQHF.

The table lists this clonotype with a few counts. The rearrangement joins TRBV20-1 to TRBJ1-2, with D tentatively TRBD1 (5 bases). V gave up 0 bases and J gave up 3 bases, with 14 bases separating them. CDR3 length: 15 amino acids. Germline CDR1 is DFQATT and CDR2 is SNEGSKA (reference sequence). The CDR3 coding sequence is TGCAGTGCTAGAGATCCGACACTGGGGGACTATGGCTACACCTTC. Its protein is CSARDPTLGDYGYTF.

The chain carries TRBV6-5 and TRBJ2-3; tentative D call: TRBD2 (7 bases). In germline, CDR1 is MNHEY, CDR2 SVGAGI. V was clipped by 2 bases and J by 0 bases, with 12 bases between them. The length of the CDR3 is 16 residues. The CDR3 sequence is CASSYVGGGSTDTQYF. The CDR3 DNA reads as TGTGCCAGCAGTTACGTAGGGGGGGGAAGCACAGATACGCAGTATTTT.

The sample holds a few counts of this clonotype. The chain carries TRBV27 and TRBJ1-5; 7 positions agree with TRBD1. CDR3 length: 18 residues. Germline V gene data show CDR1 as MNHEY and CDR2 as SMNVEV (reference sequence). Trimming at V came to 3 bases and at J to 0 bases, leaving 11 bases not matched to a gene. The CDR3, as DNA: TGTGCCAGCAGTTTCAGGACAGGCGAACCATATAGCAATCAGCCCCAGCATTTT. Residues: CASSFRTGEPYSNQPQHF.

This clonotype was found many times. V and J are TRBV7-2 and TRBJ2-7, with 12 bases lining up with TRBD2. The V gene end was trimmed by 1 base and the J gene end by 3 bases; junction bases not matched to a gene: 16. Germline-derived CDR1 and CDR2 are SGHTA and FQGNSA. The CDR3 is made up of 20 amino acids. The CDR3 sequence: CASSLGTSGRPHLYFYEQYF. For the CDR3, the DNA is TGTGCCAGCAGCTTAGGAACTAGCGGGAGGCCTCACTTATACTTCTACGAGCAGTACTTC.

Ten or more counts support this clonotype. This chain connects TRBV12-3 or TRBV12-4 to TRBJ2-7; D is undetermined. CDR3 length: 12 residues. Trimming shortened V by 1 base and J by 3 bases, and 4 bases separated the two germline ends. Here the CDR3 reads CASSLDSYEQYF. Written as DNA, the CDR3 is TGTGCCAGCAGTTTAGACAGCTACGAGCAGTACTTC.

This clonotype came up many times. The V call is TRBV10-3, the J call TRBJ1-3; D unresolved. The germline gives CDR1 ENHRY, CDR2 SYGVKD. Trimming removed 0 bases at V and 0 bases at J, with 18 bases between. The CDR3 has 19 amino acids. CDR3 sequence reads: CAISESTLSLLSSGNTIYF. The CDR3 DNA sequence: TGTGCCATCAGTGAGTCAACCCTCAGCTTACTGTCCTCTGGAAACACCATATATTTT.

This clonotype was counted a few times. With a much larger clone just one base away, this may be a read error. CDR3 residues: CSVVVGSKNIQYF. The DNA of the CDR3 is TGCAGCGTTGTAGTGGGGAGCAAAAACATTCAGTACTTC. The chain combines TRBV29-1 with TRBJ2-4; D perhaps matches TRBD2 (5 bases). The CDR3 consists of 13 residues. V was cut by 4 bases and J by 3 bases, with 10 bases left in between. Germline CDR1 reads SQVTM; CDR2 reads ANQGSEA. Variable domain in full (rest from reference TRBV29-1 and TRBJ2-4): SAVISQKPSRDICQRGTSLTIQCQVDSQVTMMFWYRQQPGQSLTLIATANQGSEATYESGFVIDKFPISRPNLTFSTLTVSNMSPEDSSIYLCSVVVGSKNIQYFGAGTRLSVL.

Only a few counts were recorded for this clonotype. This sequence joins TRBV4-2 and TRBJ2-7; the D gene is possibly TRBD2 (6 bases). The germline V gene encodes CDR1 LGHNA and CDR2 YNFKEQ. The CDR3 length is 15 residues. The ends were cut back, 0 bases at V and 0 bases at J, with 9 bases in the middle. The CDR3 DNA reads as TGTGCCAGCAGCCAAGAAGCGGGTCCCTCCTACGAGCAGTACTTC. Translated: CASSQEAGPSYEQYF.

CDR3 sequence (DNA): TGCAGTGCTAGAGTCCAATATAACACTGAAGCTTTCTTT. This translates into CSARVQYNTEAFF. The chain recombines TRBV20-1 with TRBJ1-1; D gene ambiguous. Trimming shortened V by 1 base and J by 2 bases, and 8 bases separated the two germline ends. The CDR3 runs 13 residues. CDR1 is DFQATT and CDR2 is SNEGSKA in the germline V gene (reference sequence).

The chain carries TRBV13 and TRBJ1-6, with 8 bases identical to TRBD1. Germline V gene data show CDR1 as PRHDT and CDR2 as FYEKMQ (reference sequence). CDR3 length equals 17 residues. After removal of 6 bases from V and 6 bases from J, the junction contained 13 bases not matched to a gene. CDR3 DNA sequence: TGTGCCAGCAGTCCGATGAAGGGAGACAGGGGTAATTCACCCCTCCACTTT. This translates into CASSPMKGDRGNSPLHF.

The chain links TRBV27 to TRBJ2-3, with TRBD2 identical over 7 bases. Germline CDR1 MNHEY, CDR2 SMNVEV (reference sequence). This CDR3 contains 16 residues. J gave up 4 bases and V 6 bases, and 13 bases lay outside the gene matches. CDR3 residues: CASSIKREGLPDTQYF. The CDR3 DNA reads as TGTGCCAGCAGCATAAAGAGGGAGGGCCTCCCAGATACGCAGTATTTT.

The chain links TRBV29-1 to TRBJ1-2, with D maybe TRBD1 (5 bases). The CDR3 sequence is 15 residues long. With 0 bases removed from V and 1 base from J, the gap between germline ends came to 12 bases. Germline V gives CDR1 SQVTM, CDR2 ANQGSEA. The CDR3 sequence is CSVEDRGQGNYGYTF. In nucleotides, the CDR3 is TGCAGCGTTGAAGATCGTGGCCAGGGTAACTATGGCTACACCTTC.

This clonotype came up once. The rearrangement links TRBV5-6 to TRBJ2-5; 9 bases are shared with TRBD1. The V gene end was trimmed by 3 bases and the J gene end by 7 bases; junction bases not matched to a gene: 13. The CDR3 totals 16 residues. Germline V CDR1 and CDR2: SGHDT, YYEEEE. Here the CDR3 reads CASSSKDRGRLRTQYF. The CDR3 bases are TGTGCCAGCAGCTCAAAGGACAGGGGCCGACTCAGGACCCAGTACTTC.

This clonotype was counted many times. V usage is TRBV24-1 and J usage is TRBJ2-5; D is unresolved. Germline V gene sequence: CDR1 KGHDR, CDR2 SFDVKD. The V end was cut by 4 bases, the J end by 7 bases, with 15 bases between. The CDR3 has 14 residues. CDR3 bases: TGTGCCACCAGTGAGGTCGGACCGTCCGGGACCCAGTACTTC. Translated: CATSEVGPSGTQYF.

This clonotype was observed many times. V and J are TRBV6-6 and TRBJ1-6; D is unresolved. The CDR3 contains 15 residues. V lost 2 bases, J lost 8 bases, and 13 bases lay in between. Germline V gene lookup returns CDR1 MNHNY and CDR2 SVGAGI (reference sequence). The DNA for the CDR3 is TGTGCCAGCAGTTACCTGCCTCGCGGCGATTCACCCCTCCACTTT. It translates to CASSYLPRGDSPLHF.

There are many counts of this clonotype. At one end, the junction sequence differs from germline, possibly due to a read error. The chain couples TRBV28 to TRBJ2-1; TRBD1 or TRBD2 may be the D gene (5 bases each). The germline V gene has CDR1 MDHEN and CDR2 SYDVKM. The CDR3 extends over 14 amino acids. For the CDR3, the DNA is TGTGCCAGCAGTCCCCCTGCCGGGACCGGGGCGGTGTTTTTC. Encoded protein: CASSPPAGTGAVFF.